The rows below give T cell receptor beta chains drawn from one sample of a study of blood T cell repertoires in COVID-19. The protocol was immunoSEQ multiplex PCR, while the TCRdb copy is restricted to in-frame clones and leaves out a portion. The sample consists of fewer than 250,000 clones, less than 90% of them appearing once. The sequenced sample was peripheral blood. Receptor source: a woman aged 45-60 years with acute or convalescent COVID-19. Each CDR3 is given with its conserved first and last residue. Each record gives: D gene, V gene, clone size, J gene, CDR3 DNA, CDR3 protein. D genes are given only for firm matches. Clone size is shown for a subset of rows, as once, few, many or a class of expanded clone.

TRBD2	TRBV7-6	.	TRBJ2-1	TGTGCCAGCAGCTTAAGAGTCGCGACTAGCGGGGGGGCCGGTTACAATGAGCAGTTCTTC	CASSLRVATSGGAGYNEQFF
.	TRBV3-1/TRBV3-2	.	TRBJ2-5	TGTGCCAGCAGCCCCGGGATTTTAGGGACCCAGTACTTC	CASSPGILGTQYF
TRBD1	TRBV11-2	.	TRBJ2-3	TGTGCCAGCAGCTCGTGGCGGACAGGGCAGGGCGATACGCAGTATTTT	CASSSWRTGQGDTQYF
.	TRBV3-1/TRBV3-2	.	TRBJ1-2	TGTGCCAGCAGCCAAGTACTAGATTACTCCCCATCCAACTATGGCTACACCTTC	CASSQVLDYSPSNYGYTF
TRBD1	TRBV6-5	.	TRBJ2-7	TGTGCCAGCAGGACAGGGCTCTACGAGCAGTACTTC	CASRTGLYEQYF
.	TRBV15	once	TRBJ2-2	TGTGCCACCAGCAGAGATCCATTTCGGGTATCAGCGGCGAACACCGGGGAGCTGTTTTTT	CATSRDPFRVSAANTGELFF
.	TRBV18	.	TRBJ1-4	TGTGCCAGCTCACCCCGGGGGACAACTAATGAAAAACTGTTTTTT	CASSPRGTTNEKLFF
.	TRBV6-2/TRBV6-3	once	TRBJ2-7	TGTGCCAGCAGTTACACGCGGGGTACCTACGAGCAGTACTTC	CASSYTRGTYEQYF
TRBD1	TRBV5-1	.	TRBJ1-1	TGCGCCAGCAGGGGACAGCTTAACACTGAAGCTTTCTTT	CASRGQLNTEAFF
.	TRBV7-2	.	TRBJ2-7	TGTGCCAGCAGCTTAGTGAGGGGACTCGGTTCCTACGAGCAGTACTTC	CASSLVRGLGSYEQYF
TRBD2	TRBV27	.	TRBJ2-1	TGTGCCAGCAGTTTATCTTTTTGGGTAGCGGGAGTTAGTAATGAGCAGTTCTTC	CASSLSFWVAGVSNEQFF
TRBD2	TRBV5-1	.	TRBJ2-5	TGCGCCAGCAGCGTGATTAGCGGGGGGGTTTCAGAGACCCAGTACTTC	CASSVISGGVSETQYF
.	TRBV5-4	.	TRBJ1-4	TGTGCCAGCAGCTTGTGGAGAGGGAGAGGAAAACTGTTTTTT	CASSLWRGRGKLFF
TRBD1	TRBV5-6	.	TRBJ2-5	TGTGCCAGCAGCCTGTCGACAGGGGGCTCGTCCATACAAGAGACCCAGTACTTC	CASSLSTGGSSIQETQYF
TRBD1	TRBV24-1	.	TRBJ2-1	TGTGCCACCAGTGACTCGACAGGGACCTCCTACAATGAGCAGTTCTTC	CATSDSTGTSYNEQFF
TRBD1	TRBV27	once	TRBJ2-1	TGTGCCAGCATCTCTCCCGGGACAGGGAGCTCCTACAATGAGCAGTTCTTC	CASISPGTGSSYNEQFF
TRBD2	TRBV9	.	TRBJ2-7	TGTGCCAGCAGCGCGGGGGGGGGCCACTACGAGCAGTACTTC	CASSAGGGHYEQYF
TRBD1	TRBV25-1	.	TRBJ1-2	TGTGCCAGCAGTGTCCGGGACAGGGGGAGCAGTGGCTACACCTTC	CASSVRDRGSSGYTF
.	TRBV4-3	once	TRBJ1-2	TGCGCCAGCAGTCCCGGTACAGGGAACTATGGCTACACCTTC	CASSPGTGNYGYTF
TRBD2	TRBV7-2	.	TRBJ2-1	TGTGCCAGCAGCTTAGCGAGGGCGGGAGGAAATGAGCAGTTCTTC	CASSLARAGGNEQFF
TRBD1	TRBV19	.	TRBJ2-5	TGTGCCAGTAGTATAGTGGCAGGGGGTGGAGAGACCCAGTACTTC	CASSIVAGGGETQYF
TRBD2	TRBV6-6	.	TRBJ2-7	TGTGCCAGCAGTTACGTTGCTAGCGGGTCCTACGAGCAGTACTTC	CASSYVASGSYEQYF
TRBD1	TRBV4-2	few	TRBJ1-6	TGTGCCAGCAGCCAAGATCTAGGGGGGGACAGGTCTAATTCACCCCTCCACTTT	CASSQDLGGDRSNSPLHF
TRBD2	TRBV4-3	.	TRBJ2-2	TGCGCCAGCAGCCAAGTTGTACTAGCGGGACGTACCGGGGAGCTGTTTTTT	CASSQVVLAGRTGELFF
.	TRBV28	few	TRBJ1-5	TGTGCCAGCACCGTGAGGTTCAACGGCAATCAGCCCCAGCATTTT	CASTVRFNGNQPQHF
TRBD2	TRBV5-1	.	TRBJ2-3	TGCGCCAGCAGCTCCGGACTAGCTGGAGAAACAGATACGCAGTATTTT	CASSSGLAGETDTQYF
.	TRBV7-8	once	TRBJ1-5	TGTGCCAGCAGCTTAGGGCCGGGTGCGGAGAATCAGCCCCAGCATTTT	CASSLGPGAENQPQHF
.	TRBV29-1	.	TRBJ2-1	TGCAGCACACTCCAACAGGGCGGGTACAATGAGCAGTTCTTC	CSTLQQGGYNEQFF
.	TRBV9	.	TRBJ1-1	TGTGCCAGCAGCGTTGGTTTGGGAGTGAACACTGAAGCTTTCTTT	CASSVGLGVNTEAFF
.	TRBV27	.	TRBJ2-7	TGTGCCACCCGCCCAGGGGAACTCGCCTACGAGCAGTACTTC	CATRPGELAYEQYF
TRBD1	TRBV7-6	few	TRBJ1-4	TGTGCCAGCAGCTTAGACGGGACAGCCTCAACTAATGAAAAACTGTTTTTT	CASSLDGTASTNEKLFF